This passage covers 17 T cell receptor beta chains from one sample sequenced in a study of human T cells and chemical hapten exposure. Noted time point: patch test 1, 2 weeks after DPC sensitization. The treatment: therapeutic diphenylcyclopropenone sensitization with weekly scalp DPC. TCRdb used MiXCR to reprocess the RACE reads, holding one entry per CDR3 protein. The data contain roughly 180,000 distinct CDR3 sequences, around 24% of them singletons. Sequenced material: whole blood, taken in connection with sensitization to the hapten diphenylcyclopropenone (DPC). The source is a woman aged 45 to 65 with alopecia areata. Some clones in this sample may be carry-over from other donors' samples.

V usage is TRBV5-1 and J usage is TRBJ1-4; D gene unclear. The CDR3 spans 15 residues. Trimming shortened V by 3 bases and J by 7 bases, and 16 bases separated the two germline ends. CDR1 is SGHRS and CDR2 is YFSETQ in the germline V gene. The CDR3 reads CASSWGDGAGEKLFF. CDR3 DNA: TGCGCCAGCAGCTGGGGAGACGGAGCAGGTGAAAAACTGTTTTTT.

This clonotype was observed at least ten times. The rearrangement joins TRBV27 to TRBJ2-7, with 10 bases matching TRBD2. Trimming removed 2 bases from V and 6 bases from J; junction bases left unmatched: 19. CDR1 is MNHEY, CDR2 SMNVEV, per germline (reference sequence). CDR3 size: 19 residues. The CDR3 sequence is CASSLKRARAGLASGEQYF. The DNA for the CDR3 is TGTGCCAGCAGTTTAAAGAGAGCTCGTGCGGGACTAGCGTCAGGCGAGCAGTACTTC.

The chain carries TRBV6-4 and TRBJ2-1; 12 nucleotides match TRBD2. Germline CDR1 reads MRHNA; CDR2 reads SNTAGT. J was trimmed by 9 bases and V by 6 bases; bases with no gene match: 9. The CDR3 has 15 residues. The CDR3 DNA follows: TGTGCCAGCAGCCCGACTAGCGGGAGTTCCGGTGAGCAGTTCTTC. Translated: CASSPTSGSSGEQFF.

In its sample, this clonotype was seen once. The CDR3 sequence is CASSLSEREDYEQYF. CDR3 coding DNA: TGTGCCAGCAGTTTATCAGAGCGGGAAGACTACGAGCAGTACTTC. The chain uses TRBV27 and TRBJ2-7; 7 bases line up with TRBD2. Germline V gives CDR1 MNHEY, CDR2 SMNVEV (reference sequence). CDR3 length equals 15 residues. The V gene end was trimmed by 0 bases and the J gene end by 3 bases; junction bases not matched to a gene: 5.

The sample holds one count of this clonotype. The J gene is TRBJ2-3, the V gene TRBV12-3 or TRBV12-4, with 7 bases matching TRBD2. J lost 1 base, V lost 4 bases, and 5 bases had no gene match. This CDR3 has 15 residues. The CDR3 loop is CASSWGGSRTDTQYF. DNA of the CDR3: TGTGCCAGCAGTTGGGGCGGGAGTCGCACAGATACGCAGTATTTT.

This rearrangement joins TRBV20-1 to TRBJ2-7; either TRBD1 or TRBD2 may fit D (6 bases each). Between the trimmed V and J ends, which lost 6 bases and 2 bases, there was a span of 20 bases. The CDR3 has 15 residues. Germline V gene sequence: CDR1 DFQATT, CDR2 SNEGSKA (reference sequence). The CDR3 DNA is TGCAGTGCCGAGAGGGGGGCGGGGCCTGCCTACGAGCAGTACTTC. It codes for CSAERGAGPAYEQYF.

The CDR3 sequence is CSAQGQETQYF. In nucleotides, the CDR3 is TGCAGCGCTCAGGGACAAGAGACCCAGTACTTC. V usage is TRBV29-1 and J usage is TRBJ2-5; D possibly corresponds to TRBD1 (5 bases). This CDR3 has 11 amino acids. V gave up 7 bases and J gave up 2 bases, with 8 bases separating them. The germline V gene has CDR1 SQVTM and CDR2 ANQGSEA.

The genes are TRBV25-1 and TRBJ2-5; possible D gene TRBD1, 5 bases. V lost 7 bases and J lost 1, with 10 bases in between. This CDR3 is built from 13 residues. Per germline, CDR1 MGHDK and CDR2 SYGVNS. Here the CDR3 DNA reads TGTGCCAGCAAGGGGTCTCCCCAAGAGACCCAGTACTTC. This gives the protein CASKGSPQETQYF. Looking up the rest from reference TRBV25-1 and TRBJ2-5 gives the full variable domain: EADIYQTPRYLVIGTGKKITLECSQTMGHDKMYWYQQDPGMELHLIHYSYGVNSTEKGDLSSESTVSRIRTEHFPLTLESARPSHTSQYLCASKGSPQETQYFGPGTRLLVL.

The CDR3 protein is CASSIPNGPYEQYF. CDR3 DNA sequence: TGTGCCAGCAGCATACCGAATGGACCCTACGAGCAGTACTTC. This rearrangement joins TRBV7-2 to TRBJ2-7; D gene uncertain. Per germline, CDR1 SGHTA and CDR2 FQGNSA. V was cut by 5 bases and J by 2 bases, with 13 bases left in between. The CDR3 runs 14 residues. The complete variable domain, with remaining parts taken from reference TRBV7-2 and TRBJ2-7, reads GAGVSQSPSNKVTEKGKDVELRCDPISGHTALYWYRQSLGQGLEFLIYFQGNSAPDKSGLPSDRFSAERTGGSVSTLTIQRTQQEDSAVYLCASSIPNGPYEQYFGPGTRLTVT.

This clonotype has just a few counts. The chain uses TRBV20-1 and TRBJ1-4; TRBD1 might be the D (5 bases). CDR1 is DFQATT and CDR2 is SNEGSKA in the germline V gene (reference sequence). V lost 1 base and J lost 2, with 8 bases in between. The CDR3 spans 14 residues. CDR3 nucleotide sequence: TGCAGTGCTAGAGCAGGGACTACTAATGAAAAACTGTTTTTT. This sequence encodes CSARAGTTNEKLFF.

The rearrangement joins TRBV10-2 to TRBJ2-4, with no clear D. Germline V gene sequence: CDR1 WSHSY, CDR2 SAAADI. There are 16 residues in the CDR3. V lost 2 bases to trimming and J lost 0 bases, with 11 bases between them. CDR3: CASSEVNLGAKNIQYF. In DNA form, the CDR3 reads TGCGCCAGCAGTGAGGTCAACCTTGGAGCCAAAAACATTCAGTACTTC.

The table lists this clonotype with a few counts. This chain links TRBV28 with TRBJ2-7, with a weak D call TRBD1 (6 bases). The CDR3 consists of 16 residues. V shed 3 bases and J shed 5 bases, with 20 bases lying between them. Germline V gives CDR1 MDHEN, CDR2 SYDVKM. CDR3 in amino acids: CASSLPQGGEEDEQYF. The CDR3 coding sequence is TGTGCCAGCAGTTTGCCCCAAGGGGGAGAGGAGGACGAGCAGTACTTC.

This clonotype was seen more than once but under ten times. V usage is TRBV5-1 and J usage is TRBJ1-6; weak D call: TRBD1 (5 bases). The CDR3 length is 15 residues. The germline V gene encodes CDR1 SGHRS and CDR2 YFSETQ. Trimming removed 0 bases from V and 10 bases from J, with 14 bases in between. The CDR3: CASSLEPGSGSPLHF. The CDR3, as DNA: TGCGCCAGCAGCTTGGAGCCAGGGTCGGGCTCACCCCTCCACTTT.

This clonotype was observed a few times. The chain carries TRBV29-1 and TRBJ1-1; unclear D gene. Germline lookup yields CDR1 SQVTM and CDR2 ANQGSEA. The CDR3 is made up of 12 amino acids. V was clipped by 7 bases and J by 11 bases, with 20 bases between them. CDR3 sequence reads: CSGSDAGWGAFF. The CDR3 nucleotides are TGCAGCGGATCGGACGCCGGGTGGGGTGCTTTCTTT. The complete variable domain, with remaining parts taken from reference TRBV29-1 and TRBJ1-1, reads SAVISQKPSRDICQRGTSLTIQCQVDSQVTMMFWYRQQPGQSLTLIATANQGSEATYESGFVIDKFPISRPNLTFSTLTVSNMSPEDSSIYLCSGSDAGWGAFFGQGTRLTVV.

This clonotype occurred a few times. The chain links TRBV10-1 to TRBJ2-1; a weak D match, TRBD2 (5 bases). Germline V gives CDR1 WNHNN, CDR2 SYGVQD (reference sequence). The V gene lost 1 base and the J gene lost 5 bases, with 12 bases spanning the gap. This CDR3 spans 15 amino acids. The CDR3 sequence is CASSEYRGENNEQFF. The CDR3 nucleotides read TGCGCCAGCAGTGAGTATCGGGGAGAGAACAATGAGCAGTTCTTC.

V usage is TRBV29-1 and J usage is TRBJ2-3; D call uncertain. Between the trimmed V and J ends, which lost 1 base and 5 bases, there was a span of 7 bases. This CDR3 is 12 amino acids long. The germline V gene encodes CDR1 SQVTM and CDR2 ANQGSEA. CDR3 DNA sequence: TGCAGCGTTGAAGGGCTCGAAGATACGCAGTATTTT. It specifies CSVEGLEDTQYF.

The chain has TRBV7-6 and TRBJ1-1; no clear D gene. Germline V gives CDR1 SGHVS, CDR2 FNYEAQ. With 0 bases removed from V and 4 bases from J, the gap between germline ends came to 15 bases. The CDR3 contains 16 residues. The CDR3 reads CASSLARWSSGTEAFF. Here the CDR3 DNA reads TGTGCCAGCAGCTTAGCGAGGTGGAGCTCGGGCACTGAAGCTTTCTTT. Variable domain in full (rest from reference TRBV7-6 and TRBJ1-1): GAGVSQSPRYKVTKRGQDVALRCDPISGHVSLYWYRQALGQGPEFLTYFNYEAQQDKSGLPNDRFSAERPEGSISTLTIQRTEQRDSAMYRCASSLARWSSGTEAFFGQGTRLTVV.